These T cell receptor beta chains were read from a single sample in a study of blood T cell repertoires in COVID-19. Produced via immunoSEQ multiplex PCR; TCRdb's table is partial and in-frame only. This sample has approximately 150,000 clones, with 84% found just once. Sequenced: PBMCs or T cells enriched from blood (not recorded which). The receptors here all came from a man in his forties or fifties who had recovered from COVID-19. The CDR3 runs from the conserved cysteine through the conserved F or W. D genes are given only for firm matches. Expanded clones get a size class; other rows say once, few or many, or leave the size out.

d_call: NA
clone_size: NA
v_call: TRBV27
j_call: TRBJ2-4
cdr3_aa: CASSFLGGVAKNIQYF
cdr3_nt: TGTGCCAGCAGTTTCCTGGGGGGAGTTGCCAAAAACATTCAGTACTTC

d_call: TRBD2
clone_size: once
v_call: TRBV19
j_call: TRBJ2-3
cdr3_aa: CASSIVSGSTDTQYF
cdr3_nt: TGTGCCAGTAGTATAGTTAGCGGGAGCACAGATACGCAGTATTTT

d_call: NA
clone_size: NA
v_call: TRBV6-5
j_call: TRBJ2-3
cdr3_aa: CASSLWRGDTQYF
cdr3_nt: TGTGCCAGCAGTTTATGGAGGGGCGATACGCAGTATTTT

d_call: TRBD2
clone_size: NA
v_call: TRBV28
j_call: TRBJ2-3
cdr3_aa: CASSLGPRGGTDTQYF
cdr3_nt: TGTGCCAGCAGTTTAGGCCCCCGCGGGGGGACAGATACGCAGTATTTT

d_call: NA
clone_size: NA
v_call: TRBV12-3/TRBV12-4
j_call: TRBJ1-1
cdr3_aa: CASSTTERLEAFF
cdr3_nt: TGTGCCAGCAGTACGACAGAGAGGTTGGAAGCTTTCTTT

d_call: NA
clone_size: NA
v_call: TRBV11-1
j_call: TRBJ1-2
cdr3_aa: CASSPRGRYGYTF
cdr3_nt: TGTGCCAGCAGCCCCAGGGGACGCTATGGCTACACCTTC

d_call: NA
clone_size: NA
v_call: TRBV12-3/TRBV12-4
j_call: TRBJ1-6
cdr3_aa: CASSPLGGSPLHF
cdr3_nt: TGTGCCAGCAGTCCCTTGGGGGGTTCACCCCTCCACTTT

d_call: TRBD1
clone_size: NA
v_call: TRBV19
j_call: TRBJ2-4
cdr3_aa: CASSIYGTGVNIQYF
cdr3_nt: TGTGCCAGTAGTATCTACGGGACAGGGGTTAACATTCAGTACTTC

d_call: NA
clone_size: NA
v_call: TRBV5-8
j_call: TRBJ2-2
cdr3_aa: CASSNDRPRSGELFF
cdr3_nt: TGTGCCAGCAGCAACGACAGGCCACGGTCCGGGGAGCTGTTTTTT

d_call: NA
clone_size: few
v_call: TRBV7-6
j_call: TRBJ1-4
cdr3_aa: CASSLGQVSEKLFF
cdr3_nt: TGTGCCAGCAGCTTAGGGCAGGTCTCCGAAAAACTGTTTTTT

d_call: NA
clone_size: NA
v_call: TRBV25-1
j_call: TRBJ1-2
cdr3_aa: CASSGGGWYGYTF
cdr3_nt: TGTGCCAGCAGTGGGGGGGGATGGTATGGCTACACCTTC

d_call: TRBD2
clone_size: NA
v_call: TRBV5-1
j_call: TRBJ2-3
cdr3_aa: CASSLVASGGLTSYSSTDTQYF
cdr3_nt: TGCGCCAGCAGCTTGGTGGCTAGCGGGGGGCTCACATCTTACTCTAGCACAGATACGCAGTATTTT

d_call: TRBD1
clone_size: NA
v_call: TRBV4-2
j_call: TRBJ1-2
cdr3_aa: CASSQRRSQGAFGYTF
cdr3_nt: TGTGCCAGCAGCCAACGCCGGTCTCAGGGGGCATTTGGCTACACCTTC

d_call: NA
clone_size: NA
v_call: TRBV4-1
j_call: TRBJ1-2
cdr3_aa: CASSQDPFGYTF
cdr3_nt: TGCGCCAGCAGCCAAGACCCTTTTGGCTACACCTTC

d_call: TRBD1
clone_size: NA
v_call: TRBV10-3
j_call: TRBJ1-2
cdr3_aa: CAISAQGGYGYTF
cdr3_nt: TGTGCCATCAGTGCCCAGGGGGGATATGGCTACACCTTC

d_call: NA
clone_size: NA
v_call: TRBV30
j_call: TRBJ2-7
cdr3_aa: CAWSGQANRYYEQYF
cdr3_nt: TGTGCCTGGAGTGGACAGGCAAACCGTTACTACGAGCAGTACTTC

d_call: NA
clone_size: NA
v_call: TRBV30
j_call: TRBJ1-5
cdr3_aa: CAWSARPMRRNQPQHF
cdr3_nt: TGTGCCTGGAGTGCCCGACCCATGCGGCGCAATCAGCCCCAGCATTTT

d_call: NA
clone_size: NA
v_call: TRBV5-1
j_call: TRBJ1-2
cdr3_aa: CASSLGGGDYGYTF
cdr3_nt: TGCGCCAGCAGCTTGGGGGGAGGCGACTATGGCTACACCTTC

d_call: TRBD1
clone_size: few
v_call: TRBV28
j_call: TRBJ2-7
cdr3_aa: CASSLWVTGSSYEQYF
cdr3_nt: TGTGCCAGCAGTTTATGGGTGACAGGGAGCTCCTACGAGCAGTACTTC

d_call: NA
clone_size: NA
v_call: TRBV6-5
j_call: TRBJ2-1
cdr3_aa: CASSPRAGRGNEQFF
cdr3_nt: TGTGCCAGCAGCCCCAGGGCGGGCCGGGGGAATGAGCAGTTCTTC

d_call: TRBD1
clone_size: NA
v_call: TRBV11-2
j_call: TRBJ2-7
cdr3_aa: CASSETTGGPYEQYF
cdr3_nt: TGTGCCAGCAGCGAAACGACAGGGGGCCCCTACGAGCAGTACTTC

d_call: TRBD1
clone_size: NA
v_call: TRBV18
j_call: TRBJ1-2
cdr3_aa: CASSPGTGGFGYTF
cdr3_nt: TGTGCCAGCTCCCCCGGGACAGGGGGCTTTGGCTACACCTTC

d_call: NA
clone_size: NA
v_call: TRBV5-1
j_call: TRBJ2-7
cdr3_aa: CASSRDRYEQYF
cdr3_nt: TGCGCCAGCAGCCGTGACAGATACGAGCAGTACTTC

d_call: TRBD1
clone_size: NA
v_call: TRBV19
j_call: TRBJ1-1
cdr3_aa: CASSIGGTGIGLNTEAFF
cdr3_nt: TGTGCCAGTAGTATTGGCGGGACAGGGATCGGGTTGAACACTGAAGCTTTCTTT

d_call: NA
clone_size: NA
v_call: TRBV10-3
j_call: TRBJ1-5
cdr3_aa: CAISPGQLARNQPQHF
cdr3_nt: TGTGCCATCAGCCCCGGACAGCTTGCGCGCAATCAGCCCCAGCATTTT

d_call: TRBD1
clone_size: few
v_call: TRBV6-4
j_call: TRBJ2-3
cdr3_aa: CASSEQGTGGDTQYF
cdr3_nt: TGTGCCAGCAGTGAACAGGGGACGGGCGGAGATACGCAGTATTTT

d_call: NA
clone_size: NA
v_call: TRBV27
j_call: TRBJ1-2
cdr3_aa: CASSPGTHLYGYTF
cdr3_nt: TGTGCCAGCAGCCCCGGGACTCACCTCTATGGCTACACCTTC

d_call: TRBD1
clone_size: NA
v_call: TRBV19
j_call: TRBJ2-7
cdr3_aa: CASSIPGTATEQYF
cdr3_nt: TGTGCCAGTAGTATTCCCGGGACAGCTACGGAGCAGTACTTC

d_call: TRBD1
clone_size: NA
v_call: TRBV7-9
j_call: TRBJ2-7
cdr3_aa: CASSQSTGTAAYEQYF
cdr3_nt: TGTGCCAGCAGTCAATCAACCGGGACAGCCGCCTACGAGCAGTACTTC

d_call: TRBD2
clone_size: once
v_call: TRBV28
j_call: TRBJ2-3
cdr3_aa: CASRASGASTDTQYF
cdr3_nt: TGTGCCAGCAGGGCTAGCGGGGCGAGCACAGATACGCAGTATTTT

d_call: TRBD1
clone_size: NA
v_call: TRBV5-1
j_call: TRBJ1-1
cdr3_aa: CASSPRTGVNTEAFF
cdr3_nt: TGCGCCAGCAGCCCTCGGACAGGAGTGAACACTGAAGCTTTCTTT

d_call: NA
clone_size: NA
v_call: TRBV18
j_call: TRBJ2-3
cdr3_aa: CASSPGEAEPSTDTQYF
cdr3_nt: TGTGCCAGCTCGCCGGGGGAGGCAGAACCTAGCACAGATACGCAGTATTTT

d_call: NA
clone_size: NA
v_call: TRBV19
j_call: TRBJ1-1
cdr3_aa: CASSMRVGTEAFF
cdr3_nt: TGTGCCAGTAGTATGAGGGTTGGGACTGAAGCTTTCTTT

d_call: TRBD1
clone_size: NA
v_call: TRBV5-8
j_call: TRBJ2-1
cdr3_aa: CASSSPFSGTGVNEQFF
cdr3_nt: TGTGCCAGCAGCTCACCCTTCTCCGGGACAGGGGTAAATGAGCAGTTCTTC

d_call: TRBD1
clone_size: once
v_call: TRBV3-1/TRBV3-2
j_call: TRBJ2-3
cdr3_aa: CASSLSGQGATDTQYF
cdr3_nt: TGTGCCAGCAGCCTAAGCGGACAGGGGGCTACAGATACGCAGTATTTT

d_call: TRBD2
clone_size: once
v_call: TRBV24-1
j_call: TRBJ2-2
cdr3_aa: CATTGGTTGELFF
cdr3_nt: TGTGCCACCACCGGGGGGACCACCGGGGAGCTGTTTTTT

d_call: NA
clone_size: NA
v_call: TRBV12-3/TRBV12-4
j_call: TRBJ2-1
cdr3_aa: CASRPGGYNEQFF
cdr3_nt: TGTGCCAGCCGGCCCGGGGGCTACAATGAGCAGTTCTTC

d_call: TRBD2
clone_size: NA
v_call: TRBV11-2
j_call: TRBJ2-1
cdr3_aa: CASSSLAGVPGSYNEQFF
cdr3_nt: TGTGCCAGCAGCTCCCTAGCGGGGGTCCCCGGCTCGTACAATGAGCAGTTCTTC

d_call: TRBD2
clone_size: NA
v_call: TRBV9
j_call: TRBJ2-3
cdr3_aa: CASSVEASGGYTDTQYF
cdr3_nt: TGTGCCAGCAGCGTAGAGGCCAGCGGGGGCTACACAGATACGCAGTATTTT

d_call: TRBD1
clone_size: NA
v_call: TRBV5-1
j_call: TRBJ1-4
cdr3_aa: CASRTDRATNEKLFF
cdr3_nt: TGCGCCAGCAGAACCGACAGGGCAACTAATGAAAAACTGTTTTTT

d_call: TRBD1
clone_size: NA
v_call: TRBV7-2
j_call: TRBJ2-2
cdr3_aa: CASTPRDRAAGELFF
cdr3_nt: TGTGCCAGCACCCCCCGGGACAGGGCGGCCGGGGAGCTGTTTTTT

d_call: TRBD1
clone_size: NA
v_call: TRBV30
j_call: TRBJ1-3
cdr3_aa: CAWGQGARNTIYF
cdr3_nt: TGTGCCTGGGGACAGGGGGCGCGAAACACCATATATTTT

d_call: NA
clone_size: NA
v_call: TRBV12-3/TRBV12-4
j_call: TRBJ2-5
cdr3_aa: CASSPLQETQYF
cdr3_nt: TGTGCCAGCAGCCCGTTACAAGAGACCCAGTACTTC

d_call: NA
clone_size: once
v_call: TRBV10-3
j_call: TRBJ1-2
cdr3_aa: CATSGGEDYGYTF
cdr3_nt: TGTGCCACCTCTGGGGGGGAGGACTATGGCTACACCTTC

d_call: TRBD1
clone_size: NA
v_call: TRBV19
j_call: TRBJ1-1
cdr3_aa: CASSPGTGAHQGEAFF
cdr3_nt: TGTGCCAGTAGTCCCGGGACAGGGGCTCACCAGGGTGAAGCTTTCTTT

d_call: NA
clone_size: NA
v_call: TRBV10-3
j_call: TRBJ1-1
cdr3_aa: CAISETGQGNTEAFF
cdr3_nt: TGTGCCATCAGCGAGACGGGACAAGGGAACACTGAAGCTTTCTTT

d_call: NA
clone_size: NA
v_call: TRBV30
j_call: TRBJ1-1
cdr3_aa: CAWRWERERNTEAFF
cdr3_nt: TGTGCCTGGAGATGGGAACGGGAGCGGAACACTGAAGCTTTCTTT